Detailed here is one T cell receptor (beta chain). Time point meaning: sample taken at primary tumor resection. Frozen PBMC, nontumor lung or tumor provided whole RNA, which was sequenced unsorted. This entry comes from a study of spatial heterogeneity in lung cancer. V shed 0 bases and J shed 3 bases, with 15 bases lying between them. Germline CDR1 LNHDA, CDR2 SQIVND (reference sequence). The CDR3 totals 16 residues. Unique molecular identifiers tagged every individual TCR cDNA molecule. TCRdb used MiXCR to reprocess the 5' RACE reads, holding one entry per CDR3 protein. Altogether roughly 54,000 distinct CDR3 sequences are present, 7.6% being singletons, with the ten largest covering approximately 13%.

The rearrangement links TRBV19 to TRBJ2-7, with a possible D match to TRBD2 (5 bases). The material was PBMCs, obtained at surgery. This TCR derives from a female donor with early-stage non-small cell lung cancer. CDR3 sequence (DNA): TGTGCCAGTAGTATAGATCCAAGCGGCCGTATCTACGAGCAGTACTTC. This gives the protein CASSIDPSGRIYEQYF.